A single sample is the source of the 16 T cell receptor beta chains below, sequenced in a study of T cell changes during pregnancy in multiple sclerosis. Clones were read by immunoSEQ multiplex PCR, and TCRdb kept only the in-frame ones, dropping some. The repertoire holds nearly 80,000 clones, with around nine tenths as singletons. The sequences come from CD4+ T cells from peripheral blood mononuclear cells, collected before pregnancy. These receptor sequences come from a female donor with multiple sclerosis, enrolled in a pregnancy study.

The CDR3 is CASSPRRGMNTEAFF. The CDR3 DNA reads as TGTGCCAGCAGCCCCCGGCGGGGCATGAACACTGAAGCTTTCTTT. This sequence joins TRBV5-4 and TRBJ1-1; D possibly corresponds to TRBD1 (5 bases). V dropped 4 bases and J dropped 0 bases, with 13 bases sitting between them. Germline CDR1 and CDR2: SGHNT and YYREEE (reference sequence). This CDR3 has 15 amino acids.

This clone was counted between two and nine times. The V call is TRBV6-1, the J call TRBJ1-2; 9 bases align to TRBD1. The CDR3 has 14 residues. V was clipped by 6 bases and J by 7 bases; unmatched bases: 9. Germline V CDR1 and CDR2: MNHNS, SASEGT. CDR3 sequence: CASSPGQGFGGYTF. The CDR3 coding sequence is TGTGCCAGCAGCCCGGGACAGGGCTTCGGTGGCTACACCTTC.

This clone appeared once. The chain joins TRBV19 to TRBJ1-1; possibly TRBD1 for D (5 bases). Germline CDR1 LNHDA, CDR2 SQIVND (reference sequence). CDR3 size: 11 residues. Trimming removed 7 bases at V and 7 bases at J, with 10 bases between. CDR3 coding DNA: TGTGCCAGTACTCCGGGGGTTGAAGCTTTCTTT. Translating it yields CASTPGVEAFF. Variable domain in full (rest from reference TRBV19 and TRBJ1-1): DGGITQSPKYLFRKEGQNVTLSCEQNLNHDAMYWYRQDPGQGLRLIYYSQIVNDFQKGDIAEGYSVSREKKESFPLTVTSAQKNPTAFYLCASTPGVEAFFGQGTRLTVV.

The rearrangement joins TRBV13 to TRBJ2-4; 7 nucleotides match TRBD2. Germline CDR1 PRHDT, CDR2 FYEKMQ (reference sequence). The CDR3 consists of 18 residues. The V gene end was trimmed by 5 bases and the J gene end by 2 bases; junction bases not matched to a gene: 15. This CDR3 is CASSDAGRRSLTKNIQYF. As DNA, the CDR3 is TGTGCCAGCAGCGATGCCGGGAGGCGCTCGTTAACCAAAAACATTCAGTACTTC. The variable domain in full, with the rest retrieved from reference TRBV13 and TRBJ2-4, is AAGVIQSPRHLIKEKRETATLKCYPIPRHDTVYWYQQGPGQDPQFLISFYEKMQSDKGSIPDRFSAQQFSDYHSELNMSSLELGDSALYFCASSDAGRRSLTKNIQYFGAGTRLSVL.

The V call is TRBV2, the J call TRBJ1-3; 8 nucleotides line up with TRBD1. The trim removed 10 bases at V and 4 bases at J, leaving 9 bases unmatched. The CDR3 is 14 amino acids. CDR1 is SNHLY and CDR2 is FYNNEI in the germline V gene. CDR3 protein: CAKTGEAGGNTIYF. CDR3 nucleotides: TGTGCCAAGACAGGGGAGGCGGGAGGAAACACCATATATTTT.

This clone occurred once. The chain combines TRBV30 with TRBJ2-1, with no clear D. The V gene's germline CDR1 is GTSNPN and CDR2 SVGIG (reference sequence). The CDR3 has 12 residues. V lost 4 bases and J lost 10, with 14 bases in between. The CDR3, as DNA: TGTGCCTGGATCCTGGGCCTACACGAGCAGTTCTTC. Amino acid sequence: CAWILGLHEQFF.

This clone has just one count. The CDR3 protein is CASRGLGFYEQYF. In nucleotides, the CDR3 is TGTGCCAGCAGGGGACTGGGGTTTTACGAGCAGTACTTC. V gene TRBV27 combines with J gene TRBJ2-7; D perhaps matches TRBD2 (6 bases). Germline-derived CDR1 and CDR2 are MNHEY and SMNVEV (reference sequence). This CDR3 region has 13 residues. V was cut by 6 bases and J by 4 bases, with 13 bases left in between.

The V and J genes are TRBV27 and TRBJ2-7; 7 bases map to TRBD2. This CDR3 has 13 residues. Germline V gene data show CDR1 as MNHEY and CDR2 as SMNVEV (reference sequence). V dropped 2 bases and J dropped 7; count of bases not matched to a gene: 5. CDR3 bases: TGTGCCAGCAGTTTACAAGCGGGATTTGAGCAGTACTTC. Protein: CASSLQAGFEQYF.

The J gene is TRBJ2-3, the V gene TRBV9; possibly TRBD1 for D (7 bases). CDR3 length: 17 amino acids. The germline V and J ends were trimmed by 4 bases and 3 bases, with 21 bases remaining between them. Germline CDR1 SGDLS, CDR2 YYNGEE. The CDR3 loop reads CASSPGGPNAGTDTQYF. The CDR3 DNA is TGTGCCAGCAGCCCAGGGGGTCCGAACGCGGGGACAGATACGCAGTATTTT. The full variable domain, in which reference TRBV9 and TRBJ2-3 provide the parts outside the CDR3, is DSGVTQTPKHLITATGQRVTLRCSPRSGDLSVYWYQQSLDQGLQFLIQYYNGEERAKGNILERFSAQQFPDLHSELNLSSLELGDSALYFCASSPGGPNAGTDTQYFGPGTRLTVL.

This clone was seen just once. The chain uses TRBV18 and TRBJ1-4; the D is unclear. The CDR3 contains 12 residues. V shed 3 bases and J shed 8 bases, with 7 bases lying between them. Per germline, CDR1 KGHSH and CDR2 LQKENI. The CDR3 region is CASSPLGEKLFF. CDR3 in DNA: TGTGCCAGCTCACCCCTAGGAGAAAAACTGTTTTTT.

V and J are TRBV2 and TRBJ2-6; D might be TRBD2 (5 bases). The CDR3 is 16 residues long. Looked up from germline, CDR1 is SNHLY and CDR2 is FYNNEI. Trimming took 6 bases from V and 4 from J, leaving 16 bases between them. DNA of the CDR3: TGTGCCAGCAGCCCAAGAGGAGGTACCGGGGCCAACGTCCTGACTTTC. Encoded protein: CASSPRGGTGANVLTF.

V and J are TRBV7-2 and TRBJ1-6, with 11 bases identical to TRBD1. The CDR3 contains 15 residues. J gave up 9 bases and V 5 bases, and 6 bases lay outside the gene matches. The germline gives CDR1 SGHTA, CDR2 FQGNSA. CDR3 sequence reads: CASSATGTGGSPLHF. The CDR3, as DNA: TGTGCCAGCAGCGCTACCGGGACAGGGGGTTCACCCCTCCACTTT.

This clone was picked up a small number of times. The CDR3 DNA sequence: TGTGCCAGCAGCCCCGGGACAGGGTTTTTCGGGAACACTGAAGCTTTCTTT. Translated, it gives CASSPGTGFFGNTEAFF. The chain recombines TRBV5-8 with TRBJ1-1, with 9 bases identical to TRBD1. Per germline, CDR1 SGHTS and CDR2 YDEGEE. V lost 4 bases, J lost 1 base, and 11 bases stayed unmatched. This CDR3 is built from 17 residues.

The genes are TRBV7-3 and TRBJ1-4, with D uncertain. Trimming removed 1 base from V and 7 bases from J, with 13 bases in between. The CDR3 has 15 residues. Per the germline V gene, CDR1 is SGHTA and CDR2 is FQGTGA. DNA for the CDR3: TGTGCCAGCAGCTTAAACGGAGGGAAAGGTGAAAAACTGTTTTTT. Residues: CASSLNGGKGEKLFF.

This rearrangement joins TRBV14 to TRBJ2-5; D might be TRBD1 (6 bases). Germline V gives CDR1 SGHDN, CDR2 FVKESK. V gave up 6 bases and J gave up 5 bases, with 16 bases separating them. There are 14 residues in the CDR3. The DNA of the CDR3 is TGTGCCAGCAGTCGTACAGGGTTGTCGGAGACCCAGTACTTC. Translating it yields CASSRTGLSETQYF.

In nucleotides, the CDR3 is TGCGCCAGCAGCTCGGGACAGGCCGACACTGAAGCTTTCTTT. It yields the protein CASSSGQADTEAFF. The chain links TRBV5-1 to TRBJ1-1; 8 nucleotides line up with TRBD1. Germline CDR1 reads SGHRS; CDR2 reads YFSETQ. J gave up 3 bases and V 3 bases, and 4 bases lay outside the gene matches. The CDR3 runs 14 residues.